The 19 T cell receptor beta chains presented below share a single source sample, sequenced in a study of T cell responses to AZD1222 COVID-19 vaccine listed by TCRdb under 2021. To prepare the library, the immunoSEQ multiplex PCR assay was applied. The source is immuneACCESS, and TCRdb retained only in-frame sequences with V and J called. Part of the clones is not carried over; for the studies checked, unresolved V genes explain less than half of this, and the remainder is unexplained. Across this sample there are 250,000 to 300,000 clones, with about 94% seen only once. The biggest ten clones account for around 0.57% of the sample. The sample's time point label is to be understood as: about 28 days (+/-7) after the second vaccine dose. The sequencing used peripheral blood, collected 28 days after the second AZD1222 dose. The source of these receptors is an adult who received the AZD1222 COVID-19 vaccine.

V gene TRBV10-1 combines with J gene TRBJ1-1, with D possibly matching TRBD1 (5 bases). This CDR3 spans 13 amino acids. Germline V lookup: CDR1 WNHNN, CDR2 SYGVQD (reference sequence). With 4 bases removed from V and 2 bases from J, the gap between germline ends came to 8 bases. The chain's CDR3 is CASSAGGNTEAFF. CDR3 nucleotide sequence: TGCGCCAGCAGTGCCGGGGGAAACACTGAAGCTTTCTTT.

The gene calls are TRBV2 and TRBJ2-5; the D is unclear. Germline loops: CDR1 SNHLY, CDR2 FYNNEI. The CDR3 is 13 residues long. V dropped 1 base and J dropped 1 base, with 4 bases sitting between them. This CDR3 is CASSEDSQETQYF. CDR3 DNA sequence: TGTGCCAGCAGTGAAGACTCCCAAGAGACCCAGTACTTC.

The chain links TRBV6-5 to TRBJ1-6, with D possibly being TRBD1 (6 bases). CDR1 and CDR2 from the germline V gene are MNHEY and SVGAGI. The V gene lost 4 bases and the J gene lost 11 bases, with 21 bases spanning the gap. The CDR3 is 16 amino acids. CDR3 residues: CASSSTGLGIGTPLHF. The CDR3 bases are TGTGCCAGCAGTTCTACAGGGCTAGGGATTGGGACACCCCTCCACTTT.

This clone is a singleton in its sample. The chain uses TRBV30 and TRBJ2-1; D is perhaps TRBD2 (6 bases). CDR3 size: 13 residues. Trimming cost V 4 bases and J 10 bases, with 17 bases left between them. In germline, CDR1 is GTSNPN, CDR2 SVGIG (reference sequence). The CDR3 region is CAWKGSGPLEQFF. For the CDR3, the DNA is TGTGCCTGGAAAGGCAGCGGGCCCCTAGAGCAGTTCTTC.

This chain links TRBV5-1 with TRBJ1-1; D may be TRBD1 (6 bases). The CDR3 has 15 amino acids. Trimming removed 4 bases from V and 3 bases from J, with 16 bases in between. Germline V gives CDR1 SGHRS, CDR2 YFSETQ. In nucleotides, the CDR3 is TGCGCCAGCAGCCTGGGGGGCAGGGGAGACACTGAAGCTTTCTTT. Translating gives CASSLGGRGDTEAFF.

The chain carries TRBV7-8 and TRBJ1-3, with D perhaps TRBD1 (6 bases). The germline V gene has CDR1 SGHVS and CDR2 FQNEAQ. The CDR3 consists of 15 residues. V dropped 3 bases and J dropped 4 bases, with 13 bases sitting between them. CDR3 sequence: CASSFGGGQGNTIYF. The CDR3 DNA sequence: TGTGCCAGCAGCTTTGGTGGGGGGCAGGGAAACACCATATATTTT.

The rearrangement joins TRBV20-1 to TRBJ2-1; the D gene is possibly TRBD2 (6 bases). The V and J ends lost 5 bases and 10 bases respectively, with 12 bases between them. The germline V gene encodes CDR1 DFQATT and CDR2 SNEGSKA (reference sequence). This CDR3 has 11 residues. The CDR3 DNA sequence: TGCAGTGCTCGAACGGAGGGGGAGCAGTTCTTC. Translated, it gives CSARTEGEQFF.

This sequence joins TRBV4-1 and TRBJ2-2; unclear D gene. CDR1 MGHRA and CDR2 YSYEKL come from the germline V gene. Deletions cut 4 bases from V and 6 bases from J, with 9 bases between. This CDR3 comprises 13 residues. The CDR3 spells CASSPRAPGELFF. CDR3 DNA sequence: TGCGCCAGCAGCCCACGTGCTCCCGGGGAGCTGTTTTTT.

In nucleotides, the CDR3 is TGTGCCAGCAGCGAAACCGGGACAGCTCAAGAGACCCAGTACTTC. Protein: CASSETGTAQETQYF. The chain recombines TRBV9 with TRBJ2-5, with TRBD1 matching over 7 bases. Germline trimming cut 3 bases from V and 2 bases from J; bases unmatched to any gene: 7. Germline V gives CDR1 SGDLS, CDR2 YYNGEE. The CDR3 extends over 15 amino acids. The full variable domain, its missing parts supplied by reference TRBV9 and TRBJ2-5, is DSGVTQTPKHLITATGQRVTLRCSPRSGDLSVYWYQQSLDQGLQFLIQYYNGEERAKGNILERFSAQQFPDLHSELNLSSLELGDSALYFCASSETGTAQETQYFGPGTRLLVL.

CDR3 nucleotide sequence: TGTGCCAGCAGTCCCCGGGACAGGAACACCGGGGAGCTGTTTTTT. Translation gives CASSPRDRNTGELFF. The chain joins TRBV6-5 to TRBJ2-2; the match to TRBD1 covers 7 bases. Germline V gene lookup returns CDR1 MNHEY and CDR2 SVGAGI. The CDR3 covers 15 residues. The V segment lost 5 bases and the J segment 1 base; nucleotides outside the gene matches: 4.

The chain joins TRBV6-1 to TRBJ2-7; D gene ambiguous. The germline V gene encodes CDR1 MNHNS and CDR2 SASEGT. V gave up 5 bases and J gave up 0 bases, with 14 bases separating them. CDR3 length equals 15 residues. The CDR3 DNA sequence: TGTGCCAGCAGTTCCCGGACGGCTGGCTCCTACGAGCAGTACTTC. It encodes CASSSRTAGSYEQYF.

This clone came up once. The gene calls are TRBV5-8 and TRBJ1-2; a possible D gene is TRBD1 (5 bases). CDR1 and CDR2 (germline): SGHTS, YDEGEE. This CDR3 region has 12 residues. V was cut by 7 bases and J by 8 bases, with 15 bases left in between. CDR3 sequence: CASAEGFGGYTF. The CDR3 bases are TGTGCCAGCGCGGAGGGGTTTGGCGGCTACACCTTC.

To note about this clone: Other nucleotide sequences from this sample produce the same CDR3. V is TRBV5-6 and J is TRBJ1-5; perhaps TRBD1 as D (5 bases). The germline V gene encodes CDR1 SGHDT and CDR2 YYEEEE. V dropped 0 bases and J dropped 2 bases, with 12 bases sitting between them. The CDR3 runs 16 residues. CDR3 bases: TGTGCCAGCAGCTTGGCCGGGGGAGGCGGCAATCAGCCCCAGCATTTT. Translation: CASSLAGGGGNQPQHF.

The V gene is TRBV28, the J gene TRBJ2-7; D possibly corresponds to TRBD1 (6 bases). The CDR3 is 16 amino acids. V was pared by 5 bases and J by 7 bases, with 24 bases between. Germline CDR1 MDHEN, CDR2 SYDVKM. CDR3 sequence reads: CASSPLGRGFLGEQYF. CDR3 bases: TGTGCCAGCAGTCCCCTGGGCAGGGGTTTTTTGGGTGAGCAGTACTTC. The whole variable domain, filled in from reference TRBV28 and TRBJ2-7, reads DVKVTQSSRYLVKRTGEKVFLECVQDMDHENMFWYRQDPGLGLRLIYFSYDVKMKEKGDIPEGYSVSREKKERFSLILESASTNQTSMYLCASSPLGRGFLGEQYFGPGTRLTVT.

The chain is built from TRBV12-3 or TRBV12-4 and TRBJ1-4, with a possible D match to TRBD1 (5 bases). The V end was cut by 8 bases, the J end by 5 bases, with 9 bases between. The CDR3 loop spans 12 amino acids. CDR3 region: CASRPGNEKLFF. The CDR3 DNA follows: TGTGCCAGCCGGCCAGGGAATGAAAAACTGTTTTTT.

CDR3 sequence: CASSIVDRTEAFF. CDR3 DNA: TGTGCCAGTAGTATAGTCGACAGGACTGAAGCTTTCTTT. The chain is built from TRBV19 and TRBJ1-1; TRBD1 might be the D (6 bases). V was clipped by 1 base and J by 5 bases, with 8 bases between them. Germline V lookup: CDR1 LNHDA, CDR2 SQIVND (reference sequence). The CDR3 totals 13 residues.

This rearrangement joins TRBV5-1 to TRBJ2-3; 8 bases are shared with TRBD2. The length of the CDR3 is 20 residues. Trimming removed 0 bases from V and 1 base from J; junction bases left unmatched: 16. Looked up from germline, CDR1 is SGHRS and CDR2 is YFSETQ. This CDR3 reads CASSLAVVAGFPGGTDTQYF. The CDR3 nucleotides read TGCGCCAGCAGCTTGGCGGTGGTAGCGGGGTTCCCGGGGGGCACAGATACGCAGTATTTT.

About this clone: The sample carries other DNA sequences with the same CDR3. V usage is TRBV10-3 and J usage is TRBJ1-5; no clear D. Deletions cut 0 bases from V and 1 base from J, with 4 bases between. Germline V gene lookup returns CDR1 ENHRY and CDR2 SYGVKD. The CDR3 is 14 residues long. In DNA, the CDR3 is TGTGCCATCAGTGAGTCGAGCAGCAATCAGCCCCAGCATTTT. The encoded protein is CAISESSSNQPQHF.

This clone was detected only a few times. V and J are TRBV6-6 and TRBJ2-1, with D perhaps matching TRBD2 (5 bases). This CDR3 has 14 residues. In germline, CDR1 is MNHNY, CDR2 SVGAGI (reference sequence). V gave up 0 bases and J gave up 4 bases, with 7 bases separating them. In DNA form, the CDR3 reads TGTGCCAGCAGTTACTCGACTATTTACAATGAGCAGTTCTTC. It is translated as CASSYSTIYNEQFF.